This T cell receptor (beta chain) was recorded in a study of blood T cell repertoires in COVID-19. About the research overall: PBMCs, B-cell-depleted T cells, or T cells provided the cDNA or gDNA that made up the material.

Only in-frame clones appear in the TCRdb table, and some are missing; sequencing was by immunoSEQ multiplex PCR. The sample lists about 86,000 clones; roughly four fifths were seen once. V was pared by 3 bases and J by 12 bases, with 12 bases of the junction left unmatched. The CDR3 loop spans 15 amino acids. Germline V gene sequence: CDR1 SGHRS, CDR2 YFSETQ. The TCR was taken from an elderly woman with acute or convalescent COVID-19. The sequencing input was peripheral blood. J is TRBJ2-1 and V is TRBV5-1, with 10 bases aligning to TRBD1. CDR3: CASSSGQGGPRVQFF. CDR3 nucleotide sequence: TGCGCCAGCAGCTCCGGACAGGGGGGCCCGCGGGTGCAGTTCTTC.